The present T cell receptor (beta chain) was sequenced within a study of T cells expressing NK-cell markers. Comments on this clonotype: What it binds is not known.

Points from the study as a whole: These same clonotypes (in four donors) also led the CD3+CD56-NKG2C+ fraction.

The CDR3 runs to 12 residues. TCRdb reworked the 5' RACE reads into one entry per CDR3 protein, no DNA. The sample holds around 140,000 distinct CDR3 sequences. The sequence came from a man aged 18 to 29 in good health. The sample taken for sequencing was blood T cells: a sorted CD56 or NKG2C T cell subset, CD4+ or CD8+ T cells, or bulk PBMC T cells (not recorded which). The chain combines TRBV12-3 or TRBV12-4 with TRBJ1-2. CDR3 protein: CASSLSGSSYTF.